This T cell receptor beta chain was sequenced for a study of blood T cells in healthy people across ages. With 1 base removed from V and 7 bases from J, the gap between germline ends came to 15 bases. Germline V gene sequence: CDR1 SGHRS, CDR2 YFSETQ. The CDR3 is 15 amino acids. For the second PCR, which ran for 7 to 11 cycles, a sample-barcoded 5' primer and a J-beta primer mix were used. TCRdb called the 5' RACE reads again in MiXCR, with one record for every CDR3 protein. The repertoire holds approximately 960,000 distinct CDR3 sequences, with about 29% as singletons. These same data were also listed under a study on T cells of mothers and their children.

What was sequenced was blood. The TCR was taken from a woman aged 40 to 49 in good health. The chain carries TRBV5-1 and TRBJ2-1; possibly TRBD2 for D (5 bases). DNA for the CDR3: TGCGCCAGCAGCTTGAAGGCGACGGGGTTAAATGAGCAGTTCTTC. This codes for CASSLKATGLNEQFF.